Presented here are 4 T cell receptor beta chains from one specimen sequenced in a study of cytomegalovirus exposure and HLA in healthy donors. The PCR contained 60 Vbeta and 13 Jbeta primers. Measured with immunoSEQ multiplex PCR; TCRdb has only the in-frame clones, and not every one. The table records about 160,000 clones, about three quarters of them present only once. The sample was PBMCs. These receptor sequences come from a woman in her twenties or thirties in good health and CMV-seronegative.

The V call is TRBV18, the J call TRBJ2-7; 7 bases agree with TRBD1. Germline loops: CDR1 KGHSH, CDR2 LQKENI. The V segment lost 2 bases and the J segment 1 base; nucleotides outside the gene matches: 2. This CDR3 has 14 residues. The CDR3: CASSPGTESYEQYF. The CDR3 DNA reads TGTGCCAGCTCACCAGGGACAGAGTCCTACGAGCAGTACTTC.

This chain joins TRBV7-8 and TRBJ2-1; 14 bases agree with TRBD2. From germline, CDR1 is SGHVS and CDR2 FQNEAQ. The CDR3 has 17 residues. The J segment lost 6 bases and the V segment lost 5 bases, leaving 9 bases of the junction unmatched. Here the CDR3 DNA reads TGTGCCAGCAGCCCACGGGGACTAGCGGGGGCGGGCAATGAGCAGTTCTTC. It is translated as CASSPRGLAGAGNEQFF.

The V gene is TRBV2, the J gene TRBJ1-6; TRBD1 agrees at 7 bases. J was trimmed by 8 bases and V by 5 bases; bases with no gene match: 9. CDR3 length equals 15 residues. The germline V gene encodes CDR1 SNHLY and CDR2 FYNNEI. The CDR3 region has the DNA TGTGCCAGCAGTTCCGGGACAGCGGTATATTCACCCCTCCACTTT. Translating it yields CASSSGTAVYSPLHF.

The rearrangement uses TRBV18 and TRBJ1-4; a possible D gene is TRBD1 (6 bases). Trimming removed 3 bases at V and 6 bases at J, with 20 bases between. Per the germline V gene, CDR1 is KGHSH and CDR2 is LQKENI. This CDR3 has 17 amino acids. The CDR3 nucleotides read TGTGCCAGCTCACCTGACCTATTCCGGGACACGGATGAAAAACTGTTTTTT. The encoded protein is CASSPDLFRDTDEKLFF.